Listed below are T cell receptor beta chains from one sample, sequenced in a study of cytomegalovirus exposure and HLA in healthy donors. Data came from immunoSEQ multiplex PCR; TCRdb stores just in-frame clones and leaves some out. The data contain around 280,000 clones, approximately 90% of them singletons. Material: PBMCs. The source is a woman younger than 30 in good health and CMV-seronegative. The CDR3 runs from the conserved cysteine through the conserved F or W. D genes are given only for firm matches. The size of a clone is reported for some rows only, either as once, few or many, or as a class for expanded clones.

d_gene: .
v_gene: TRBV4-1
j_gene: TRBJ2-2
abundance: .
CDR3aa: CASSQTLNTGELFF
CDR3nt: TGCGCCAGCAGCCAAACCCTAAACACCGGGGAGCTGTTTTTT

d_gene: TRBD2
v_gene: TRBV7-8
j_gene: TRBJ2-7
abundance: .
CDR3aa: CASSLLGGGASYEQYF
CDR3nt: TGTGCCAGCAGCTTATTGGGCGGGGGGGCTTCCTACGAGCAGTACTTC

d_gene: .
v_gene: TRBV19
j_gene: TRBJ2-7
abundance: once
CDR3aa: CASSLNRGGYEQYF
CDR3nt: TGTGCCAGTAGTCTAAACAGGGGAGGCTACGAGCAGTACTTC

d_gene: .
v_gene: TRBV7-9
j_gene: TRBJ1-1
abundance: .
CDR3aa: CASSLFSGKAFF
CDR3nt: TGTGCCAGCAGCTTATTTTCGGGAAAAGCTTTCTTT

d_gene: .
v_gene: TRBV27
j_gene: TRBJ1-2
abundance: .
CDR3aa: CASSLGSYYGYTF
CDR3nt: TGTGCCAGCAGCTTGGGCAGTTACTATGGCTACACCTTC

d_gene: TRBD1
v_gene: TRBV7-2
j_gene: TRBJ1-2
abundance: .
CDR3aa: CASTGQGWIGYTF
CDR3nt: TGTGCCAGCACCGGACAGGGTTGGATCGGCTACACCTTC

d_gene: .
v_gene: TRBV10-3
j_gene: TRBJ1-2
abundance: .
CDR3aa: CATTRDTTNYGYTF
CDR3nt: TGTGCCACGACGAGGGACACCACTAACTATGGCTACACCTTC

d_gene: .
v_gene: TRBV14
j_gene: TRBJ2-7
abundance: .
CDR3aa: CASSHSHYEQYF
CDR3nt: TGTGCCAGCAGCCACAGTCACTACGAGCAGTACTTC

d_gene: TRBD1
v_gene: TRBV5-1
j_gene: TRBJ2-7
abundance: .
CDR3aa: CASSWDRGGYEQYF
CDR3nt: TGCGCCAGCAGCTGGGACAGGGGAGGTTACGAGCAGTACTTC

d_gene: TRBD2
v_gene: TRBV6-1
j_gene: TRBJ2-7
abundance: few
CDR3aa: CASSSAAGAYEQYF
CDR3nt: TGTGCCAGCAGTTCGGCAGCGGGGGCCTACGAGCAGTACTTC

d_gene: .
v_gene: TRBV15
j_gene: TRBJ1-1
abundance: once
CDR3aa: CATSRGGDSTEAFF
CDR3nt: TGTGCCACCAGCAGAGGAGGCGACTCCACTGAAGCTTTCTTT

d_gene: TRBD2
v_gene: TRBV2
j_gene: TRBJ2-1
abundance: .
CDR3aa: CASRYGASGTNEQFF
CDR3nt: TGTGCCAGCAGGTATGGGGCTAGCGGCACCAATGAGCAGTTCTTC

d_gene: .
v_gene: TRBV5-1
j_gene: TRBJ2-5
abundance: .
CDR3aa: CASRPQGKETQYF
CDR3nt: TGCGCCAGCAGACCCCAGGGCAAAGAGACCCAGTACTTC

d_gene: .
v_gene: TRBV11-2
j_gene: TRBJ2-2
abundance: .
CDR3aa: CASSLTGGELFF
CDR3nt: TGTGCCAGCAGCTTAACCGGCGGGGAGCTGTTTTTT

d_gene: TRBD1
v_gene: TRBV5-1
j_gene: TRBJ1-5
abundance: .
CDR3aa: CASRKTGGSNQPQHF
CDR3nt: TGCGCCAGCAGAAAGACAGGGGGTAGCAATCAGCCCCAGCATTTT

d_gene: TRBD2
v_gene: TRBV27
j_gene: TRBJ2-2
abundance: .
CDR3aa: CASSLGGTRWDTGELFF
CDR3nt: TGTGCCAGCAGTTTAGGGGGGACTAGGTGGGACACCGGGGAGCTGTTTTTT

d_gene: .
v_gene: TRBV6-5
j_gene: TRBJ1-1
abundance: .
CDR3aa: CATIPLLGARTEAFF
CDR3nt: TGTGCCACCATACCACTTTTAGGGGCGAGGACTGAAGCTTTCTTT

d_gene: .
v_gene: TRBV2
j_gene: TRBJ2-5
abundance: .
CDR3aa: CASSQETQYF
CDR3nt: TGTGCCAGCAGTCAGGAGACCCAGTACTTC

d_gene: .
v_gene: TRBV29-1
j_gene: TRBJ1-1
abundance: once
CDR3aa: CSVVGVRMNTEAFF
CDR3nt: TGCAGCGTTGTCGGGGTGAGAATGAACACTGAAGCTTTCTTT

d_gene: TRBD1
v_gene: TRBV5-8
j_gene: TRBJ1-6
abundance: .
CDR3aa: CASSSHDRVDSPLHF
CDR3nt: TGTGCCAGCAGCTCACACGACAGGGTGGATTCACCCCTCCACTTT

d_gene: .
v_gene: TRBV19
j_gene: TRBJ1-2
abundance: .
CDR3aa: CASSEVLGAQDYGYTF
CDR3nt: TGTGCCAGTAGTGAGGTTTTGGGGGCGCAGGACTATGGCTACACCTTC

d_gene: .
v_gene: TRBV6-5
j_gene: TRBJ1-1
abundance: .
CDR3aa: CASSYEQGMLNTEAFF
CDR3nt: TGTGCCAGCAGTTACGAACAGGGAATGTTGAACACTGAAGCTTTCTTT

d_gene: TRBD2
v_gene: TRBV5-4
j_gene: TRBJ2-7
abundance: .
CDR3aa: CASSLGLAGAGSSYEQYF
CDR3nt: TGTGCCAGCAGCTTGGGCCTAGCGGGGGCCGGGAGCTCCTACGAGCAGTACTTC

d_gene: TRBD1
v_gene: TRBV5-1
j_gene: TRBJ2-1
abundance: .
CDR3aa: CTSGIQGQYNEQFF
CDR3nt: TGCACCAGCGGCATACAGGGGCAATACAATGAGCAGTTCTTC

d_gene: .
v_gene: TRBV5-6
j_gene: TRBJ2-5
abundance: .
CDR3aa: CASYILSEETQYF
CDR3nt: TGTGCCAGCTACATCTTATCCGAAGAGACCCAGTACTTC

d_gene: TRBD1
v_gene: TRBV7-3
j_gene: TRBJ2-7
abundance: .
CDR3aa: CASSTGQGTYEQYF
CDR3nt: TGTGCCAGCAGCACGGGACAGGGGACCTACGAGCAGTACTTC

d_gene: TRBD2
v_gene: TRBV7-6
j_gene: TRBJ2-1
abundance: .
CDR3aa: CASSPGGSYNEQFF
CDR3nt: TGTGCCAGCAGCCCGGGGGGGTCCTACAATGAGCAGTTCTTC

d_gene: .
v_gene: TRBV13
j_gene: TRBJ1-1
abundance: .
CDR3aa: CASSLSPRGNTEAFF
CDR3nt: TGTGCCAGCAGCTTAAGTCCGCGGGGGAACACTGAAGCTTTCTTT

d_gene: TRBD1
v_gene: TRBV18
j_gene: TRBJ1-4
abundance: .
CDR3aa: CASSTTGLDEKLFF
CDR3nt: TGTGCCAGCTCAACGACAGGGCTTGACGAAAAACTGTTTTTT

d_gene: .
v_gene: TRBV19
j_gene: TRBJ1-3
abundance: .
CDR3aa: CGTRVNSGNTIYF
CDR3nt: TGTGGTACGCGGGTGAACTCTGGAAACACCATATATTTT

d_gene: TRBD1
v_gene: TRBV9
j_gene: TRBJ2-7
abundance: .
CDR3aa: CASSFSGQGGLYEQYF
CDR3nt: TGTGCCAGCAGCTTCTCTGGACAGGGGGGACTCTACGAGCAGTACTTC

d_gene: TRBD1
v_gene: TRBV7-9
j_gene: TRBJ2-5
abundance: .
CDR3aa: CSSSLPTGGETQYF
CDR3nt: TGTTCCAGCAGCCTACCCACAGGGGGAGAGACCCAGTACTTC

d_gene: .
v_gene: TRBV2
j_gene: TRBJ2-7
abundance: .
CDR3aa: CASSDSYEQYF
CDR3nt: TGTGCCAGCAGTGATTCGTACGAGCAGTACTTC

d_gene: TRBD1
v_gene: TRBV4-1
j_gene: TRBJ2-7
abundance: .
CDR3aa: CASSQRTGSSYEQYF
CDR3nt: TGCGCCAGCAGCCAGCGGACAGGATCGTCCTACGAGCAGTACTTC

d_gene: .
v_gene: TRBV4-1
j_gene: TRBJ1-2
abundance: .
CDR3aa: CASSQVRLGRDYGYTF
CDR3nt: TGCGCCAGCAGCCAAGTCAGACTGGGTCGGGACTATGGCTACACCTTC

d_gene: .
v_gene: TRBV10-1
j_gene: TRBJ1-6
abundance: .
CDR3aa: CASSDGSYNSPLHF
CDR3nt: TGCGCCAGCAGTGATGGCAGTTATAATTCACCCCTCCACTTT

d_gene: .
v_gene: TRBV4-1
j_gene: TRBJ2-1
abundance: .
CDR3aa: CASSRLTGSYNEQFF
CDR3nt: TGCGCCAGCAGCCGCCTGACAGGCTCCTACAATGAGCAGTTCTTC

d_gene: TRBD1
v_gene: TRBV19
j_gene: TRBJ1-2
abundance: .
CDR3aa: CASKTTGTLYGYTF
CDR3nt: TGTGCCAGTAAGACGACAGGGACCCTCTATGGCTACACCTTC

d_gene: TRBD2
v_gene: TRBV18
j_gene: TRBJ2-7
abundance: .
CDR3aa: CASSQIGTSGYEQYF
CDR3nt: TGTGCCAGCTCACAAATCGGGACTAGCGGCTACGAGCAGTACTTC

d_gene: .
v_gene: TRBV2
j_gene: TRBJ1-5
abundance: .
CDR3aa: CASSLPREGSSNQPQHF
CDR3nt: TGTGCCAGCAGTCTTCCCCGGGAGGGGTCTAGCAATCAGCCCCAGCATTTT

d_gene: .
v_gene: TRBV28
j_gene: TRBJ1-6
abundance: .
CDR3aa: CASSVQGSNSPLHF
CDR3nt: TGTGCCAGCAGCGTACAGGGTTCGAATTCACCCCTCCACTTT

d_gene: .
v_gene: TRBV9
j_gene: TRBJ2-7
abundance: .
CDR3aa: CASSIRPDSDEQYF
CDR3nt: TGTGCCAGCAGCATCAGACCTGACAGCGACGAGCAGTACTTC

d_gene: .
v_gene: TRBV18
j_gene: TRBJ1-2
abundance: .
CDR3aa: CASSPDTRQGYTF
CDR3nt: TGTGCCAGCTCACCCGACACTCGGCAGGGCTACACCTTC

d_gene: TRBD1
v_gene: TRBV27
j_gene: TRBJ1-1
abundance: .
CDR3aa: CASSLYSGGTEAFF
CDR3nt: TGTGCCAGCAGTCTATATTCAGGGGGCACTGAAGCTTTCTTT

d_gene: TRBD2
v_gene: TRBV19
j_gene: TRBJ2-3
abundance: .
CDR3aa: CASSDTGTSYPQYF
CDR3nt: TGTGCCAGTAGTGATACCGGGACTAGCTATCCGCAGTATTTT

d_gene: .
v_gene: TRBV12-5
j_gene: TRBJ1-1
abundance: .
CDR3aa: CASGLVLQGIVLEYIYGTEAFF
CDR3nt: TGTGCTAGTGGTTTGGTACTCCAGGGAATAGTCCTTGAGTATATATATGGGACTGAAGCTTTCTTT

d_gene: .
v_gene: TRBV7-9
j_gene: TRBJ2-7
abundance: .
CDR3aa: CSSSQPGDSSYEQYF
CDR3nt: TGTTCCAGCAGCCAACCCGGAGACAGCTCCTACGAGCAGTACTTC

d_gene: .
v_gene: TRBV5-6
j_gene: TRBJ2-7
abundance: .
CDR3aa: CASSLSPGEQYF
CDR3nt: TGTGCCAGCAGCTTGTCCCCGGGCGAGCAGTACTTC

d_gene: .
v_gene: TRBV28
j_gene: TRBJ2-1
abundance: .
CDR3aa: CASRSGSPYNEQFF
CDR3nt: TGTGCCAGCAGGTCCGGGAGCCCCTACAATGAGCAGTTCTTC

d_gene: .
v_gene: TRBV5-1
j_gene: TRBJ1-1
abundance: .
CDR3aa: CASSLLGRHTEAFF
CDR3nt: TGCGCCAGCAGCTTACTGGGGAGGCACACTGAAGCTTTCTTT

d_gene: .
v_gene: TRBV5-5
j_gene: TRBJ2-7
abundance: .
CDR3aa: CASSLGGGSEQYF
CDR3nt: TGTGCCAGCAGCTTGGGGGGGGGCAGCGAGCAGTACTTC

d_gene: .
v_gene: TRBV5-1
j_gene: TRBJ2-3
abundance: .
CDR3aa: CASSLASSGTDTQYF
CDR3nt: TGCGCCAGCAGCTTGGCCTCTAGCGGCACAGATACGCAGTATTTT

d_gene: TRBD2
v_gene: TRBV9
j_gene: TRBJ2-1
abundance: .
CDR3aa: CASSGLAGPYNEQFF
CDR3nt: TGTGCCAGCAGCGGACTAGCGGGGCCATACAATGAGCAGTTCTTC

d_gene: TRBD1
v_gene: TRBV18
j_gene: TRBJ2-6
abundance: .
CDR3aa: CASSQQTAGTGYSGANVLTF
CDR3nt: TGTGCCAGCTCACAACAAACTGCGGGGACAGGGTACTCTGGGGCCAACGTCCTGACTTTC

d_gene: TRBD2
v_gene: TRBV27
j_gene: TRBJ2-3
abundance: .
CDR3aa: CASSLPSGVISTDTQYF
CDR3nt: TGTGCCAGCAGTTTGCCTAGCGGGGTAATAAGTACAGATACGCAGTATTTT

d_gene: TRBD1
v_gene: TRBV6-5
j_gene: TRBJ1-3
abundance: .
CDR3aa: CASRTGQGGNTIYF
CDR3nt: TGTGCCAGCAGGACCGGACAGGGAGGAAACACCATATATTTT

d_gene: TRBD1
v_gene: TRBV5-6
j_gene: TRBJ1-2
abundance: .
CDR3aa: CASSLVRQGSLHNYGYTF
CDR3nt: TGTGCCAGCAGCTTGGTTCGACAGGGGAGTCTCCACAACTATGGCTACACCTTC

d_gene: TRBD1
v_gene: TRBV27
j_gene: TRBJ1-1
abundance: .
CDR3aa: CASILPGQGPNTEAFF
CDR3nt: TGTGCCAGCATTCTGCCTGGACAGGGCCCTAACACTGAAGCTTTCTTT

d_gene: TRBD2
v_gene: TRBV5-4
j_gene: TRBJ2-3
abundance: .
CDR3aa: CASSNEAGGSTDTQYF
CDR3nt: TGTGCCAGCAGCAACGAAGCGGGGGGGAGCACAGATACGCAGTATTTT